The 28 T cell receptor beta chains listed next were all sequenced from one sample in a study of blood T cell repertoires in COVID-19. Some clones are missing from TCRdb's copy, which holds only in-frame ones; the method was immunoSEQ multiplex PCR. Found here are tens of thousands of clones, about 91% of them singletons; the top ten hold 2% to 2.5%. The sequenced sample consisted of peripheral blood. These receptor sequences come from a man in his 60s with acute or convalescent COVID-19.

The CDR3 sequence: CASSLDSGRPVGDEQYF. Here the CDR3 DNA reads TGTGCCAGCAGCTTGGATAGCGGGAGGCCTGTTGGCGACGAGCAGTACTTC. V gene TRBV5-4 combines with J gene TRBJ2-7; TRBD2 aligns across 10 bases. The CDR3 extends over 17 amino acids. V was pared by 0 bases and J by 5 bases, with 11 bases of the junction left unmatched. Germline V gene sequence: CDR1 SGHNT, CDR2 YYREEE (reference sequence).

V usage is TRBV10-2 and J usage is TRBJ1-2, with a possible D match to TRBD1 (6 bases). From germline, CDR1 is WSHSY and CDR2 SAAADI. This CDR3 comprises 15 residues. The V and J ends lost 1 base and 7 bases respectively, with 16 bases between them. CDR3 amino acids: CASSEWGRGIGGYTF. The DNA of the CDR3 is TGCGCCAGCAGTGAGTGGGGCAGGGGTATTGGTGGCTACACCTTC.

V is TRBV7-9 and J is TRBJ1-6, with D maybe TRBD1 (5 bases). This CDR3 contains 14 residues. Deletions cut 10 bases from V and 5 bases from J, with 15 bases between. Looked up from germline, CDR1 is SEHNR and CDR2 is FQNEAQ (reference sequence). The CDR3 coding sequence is TGTGCCACCGAAGTAAAAGGGGATAATTCACCCCTCCACTTT. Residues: CATEVKGDNSPLHF.

CDR3 amino acids: CASSQQNRHTGELFF. DNA for the CDR3: TGTGCCAGCAGTCAACAAAACCGTCACACCGGGGAGCTGTTTTTT. J is TRBJ2-2 and V is TRBV7-2, with D unclear. The CDR3 is 15 amino acids. Germline V gene lookup returns CDR1 SGHTA and CDR2 FQGNSA. V lost 6 bases and J 3 bases, leaving 14 bases between the germline ends. Using reference TRBV7-2 and TRBJ2-2 for the parts outside the CDR3, the full variable domain is GAGVSQSPSNKVTEKGKDVELRCDPISGHTALYWYRQSLGQGLEFLIYFQGNSAPDKSGLPSDRFSAERTGGSVSTLTIQRTQQEDSAVYLCASSQQNRHTGELFFGEGSRLTVL.

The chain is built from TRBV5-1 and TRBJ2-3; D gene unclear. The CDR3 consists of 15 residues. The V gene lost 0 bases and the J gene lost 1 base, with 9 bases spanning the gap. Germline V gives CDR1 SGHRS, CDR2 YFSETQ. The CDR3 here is CASSLDPIGTDTQYF. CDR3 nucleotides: TGCGCCAGCAGCTTGGACCCGATAGGCACAGATACGCAGTATTTT.

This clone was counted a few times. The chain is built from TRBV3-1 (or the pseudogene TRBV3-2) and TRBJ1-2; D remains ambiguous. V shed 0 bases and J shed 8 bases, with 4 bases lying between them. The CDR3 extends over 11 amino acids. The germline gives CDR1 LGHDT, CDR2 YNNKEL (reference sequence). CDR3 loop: CASSQDSGYTF. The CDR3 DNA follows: TGTGCCAGCAGCCAAGATTCGGGCTACACCTTC.

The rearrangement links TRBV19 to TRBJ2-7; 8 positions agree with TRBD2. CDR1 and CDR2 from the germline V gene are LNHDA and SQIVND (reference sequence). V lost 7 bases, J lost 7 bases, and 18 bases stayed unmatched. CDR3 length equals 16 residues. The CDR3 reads CASTVAPGLGGGEQYF. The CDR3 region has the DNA TGTGCCAGTACCGTAGCACCGGGACTAGGAGGGGGGGAGCAGTACTTC.

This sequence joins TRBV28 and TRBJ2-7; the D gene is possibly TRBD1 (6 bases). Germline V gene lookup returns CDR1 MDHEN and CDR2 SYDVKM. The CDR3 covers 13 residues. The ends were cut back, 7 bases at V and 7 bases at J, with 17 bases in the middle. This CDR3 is CASTYNRAREQYF. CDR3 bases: TGTGCCAGCACATATAACAGGGCACGAGAGCAGTACTTC.

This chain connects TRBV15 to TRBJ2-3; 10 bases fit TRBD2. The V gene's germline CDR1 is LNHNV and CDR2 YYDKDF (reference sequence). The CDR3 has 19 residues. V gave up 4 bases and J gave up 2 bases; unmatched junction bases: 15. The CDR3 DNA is TGTGCCACCAGCATCATCGGGATTGCAGCGGGAGGGAACACAGATACGCAGTATTTT. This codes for CATSIIGIAAGGNTDTQYF.

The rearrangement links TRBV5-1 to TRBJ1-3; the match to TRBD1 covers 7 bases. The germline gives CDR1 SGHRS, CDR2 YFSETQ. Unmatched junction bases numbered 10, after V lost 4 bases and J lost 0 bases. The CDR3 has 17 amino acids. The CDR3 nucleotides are TGCGCCAGCAGCCCAAATCGACAGGGCCTCTCTGGAAACACCATATATTTT. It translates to CASSPNRQGLSGNTIYF.

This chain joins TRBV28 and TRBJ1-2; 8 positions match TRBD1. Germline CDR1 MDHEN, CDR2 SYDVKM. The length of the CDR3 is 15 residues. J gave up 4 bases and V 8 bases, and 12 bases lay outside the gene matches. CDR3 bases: TGTGCCAGCCGTCCTCAGGGGGCGGACCTCTATGGCTACACCTTC. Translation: CASRPQGADLYGYTF.

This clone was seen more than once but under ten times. The CDR3 nucleotides are TGCGCCAGCAGCTTGCCCATGGGTAGCGGGAGTGAAGAGACCCAGTACTTC. It codes for CASSLPMGSGSEETQYF. The chain recombines TRBV5-1 with TRBJ2-5; 9 positions agree with TRBD2. With 1 base clipped from V and 3 bases from J, the junction kept 10 bases outside the gene matches. Germline loops: CDR1 SGHRS, CDR2 YFSETQ. The CDR3 covers 17 residues.

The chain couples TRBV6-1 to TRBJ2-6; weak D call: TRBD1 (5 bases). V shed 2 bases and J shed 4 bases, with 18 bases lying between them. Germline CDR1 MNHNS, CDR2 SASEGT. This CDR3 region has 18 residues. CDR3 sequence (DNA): TGTGCCAGCAGTGAAAGGTTGCAAACTCCAGGGGGGGCCAACGTCCTGACTTTC. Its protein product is CASSERLQTPGGANVLTF.

CDR3 sequence reads: CASSSRDRGYSPLHF. CDR3 sequence (DNA): TGTGCCAGCAGCTCCCGGGACAGGGGGTATTCACCCCTCCACTTT. The chain is built from TRBV5-4 and TRBJ1-6, with TRBD1 identical over 11 bases. J gave up 8 bases and V 3 bases, and 4 bases lay outside the gene matches. The CDR3 length is 15 residues. Germline assignment: CDR1 SGHNT and CDR2 YYREEE (reference sequence).

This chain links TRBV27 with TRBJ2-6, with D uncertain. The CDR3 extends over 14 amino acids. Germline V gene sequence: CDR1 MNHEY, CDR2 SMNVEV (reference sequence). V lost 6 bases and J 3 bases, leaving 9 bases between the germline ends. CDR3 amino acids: CASSTESGANVLTF. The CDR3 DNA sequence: TGTGCCAGCAGCACGGAGAGTGGGGCCAACGTCCTGACTTTC.

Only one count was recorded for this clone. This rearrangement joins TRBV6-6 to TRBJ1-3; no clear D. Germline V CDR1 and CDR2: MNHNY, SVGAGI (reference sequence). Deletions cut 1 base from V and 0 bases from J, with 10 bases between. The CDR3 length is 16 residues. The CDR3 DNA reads TGTGCCAGCAGTTACTTTCAGGATCGCTCTGGAAACACCATATATTTT. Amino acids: CASSYFQDRSGNTIYF.

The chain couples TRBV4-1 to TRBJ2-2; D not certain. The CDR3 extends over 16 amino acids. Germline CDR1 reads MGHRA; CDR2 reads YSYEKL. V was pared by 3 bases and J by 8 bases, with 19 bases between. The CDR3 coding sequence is TGCGCCAGCAGCCACGCTTCTGGCTCAGAGAGGGGGGAGCTGTTTTTT. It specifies CASSHASGSERGELFF.

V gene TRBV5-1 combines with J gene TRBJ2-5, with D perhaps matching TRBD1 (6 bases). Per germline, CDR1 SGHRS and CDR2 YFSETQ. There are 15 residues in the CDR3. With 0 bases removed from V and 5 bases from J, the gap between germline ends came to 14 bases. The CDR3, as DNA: TGCGCCAGCAGCTTGGGCCCTACAGGGATGGAGACCCAGTACTTC. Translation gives CASSLGPTGMETQYF.

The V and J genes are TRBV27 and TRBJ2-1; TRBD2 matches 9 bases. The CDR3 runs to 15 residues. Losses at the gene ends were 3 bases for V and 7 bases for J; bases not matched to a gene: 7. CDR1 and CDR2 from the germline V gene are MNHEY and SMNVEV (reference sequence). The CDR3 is CASSFEVAGVNEQFF. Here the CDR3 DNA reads TGTGCCAGCAGTTTTGAGGTAGCGGGAGTTAATGAGCAGTTCTTC.

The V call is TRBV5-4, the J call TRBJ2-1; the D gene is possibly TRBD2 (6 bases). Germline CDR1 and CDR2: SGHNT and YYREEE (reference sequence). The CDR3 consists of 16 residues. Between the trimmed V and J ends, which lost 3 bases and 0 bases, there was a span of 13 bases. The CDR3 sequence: CASSWERGSSYNEQFF. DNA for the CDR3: TGTGCCAGCAGCTGGGAACGGGGGAGCTCCTACAATGAGCAGTTCTTC. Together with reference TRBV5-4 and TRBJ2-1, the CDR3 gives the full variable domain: ETGVTQSPTHLIKTRGQQVTLRCSSQSGHNTVSWYQQALGQGPQFIFQYYREEENGRGNFPPRFSGLQFPNYSSELNVNALELDDSALYLCASSWERGSSYNEQFFGPGTRLTVL.

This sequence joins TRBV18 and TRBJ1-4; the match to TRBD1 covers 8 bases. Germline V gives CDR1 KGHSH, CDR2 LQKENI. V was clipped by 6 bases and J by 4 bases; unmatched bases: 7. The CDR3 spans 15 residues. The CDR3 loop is CASSPGQGDNEKLFF. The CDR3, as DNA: TGTGCCAGCTCCCCCGGACAGGGCGATAATGAAAAACTGTTTTTT. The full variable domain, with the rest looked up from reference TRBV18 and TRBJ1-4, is NAGVMQNPRHLVRRRGQEARLRCSPMKGHSHVYWYRQLPEEGLKFMVYLQKENIIDESGMPKERFSAEFPKEGPSILRIQQVVRGDSAAYFCASSPGQGDNEKLFFGSGTQLSVL.

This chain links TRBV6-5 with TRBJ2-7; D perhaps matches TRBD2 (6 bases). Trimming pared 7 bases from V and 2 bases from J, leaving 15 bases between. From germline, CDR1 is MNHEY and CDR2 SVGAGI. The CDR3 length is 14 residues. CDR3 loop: CASTAILAAYEQYF. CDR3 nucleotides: TGTGCCAGCACTGCCATACTAGCAGCCTACGAGCAGTACTTC.

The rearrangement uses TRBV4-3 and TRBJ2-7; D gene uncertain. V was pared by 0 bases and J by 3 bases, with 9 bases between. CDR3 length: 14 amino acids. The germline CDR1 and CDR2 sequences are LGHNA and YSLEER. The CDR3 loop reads CASSQENAYYEQYF. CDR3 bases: TGCGCCAGCAGCCAAGAGAACGCCTACTACGAGCAGTACTTC.

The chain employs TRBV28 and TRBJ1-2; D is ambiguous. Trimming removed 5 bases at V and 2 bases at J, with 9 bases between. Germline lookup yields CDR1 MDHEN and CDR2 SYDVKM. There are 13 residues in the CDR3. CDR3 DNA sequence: TGTGCCAGCAGTATTGACAAGAACTATGGCTACACCTTC. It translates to CASSIDKNYGYTF.

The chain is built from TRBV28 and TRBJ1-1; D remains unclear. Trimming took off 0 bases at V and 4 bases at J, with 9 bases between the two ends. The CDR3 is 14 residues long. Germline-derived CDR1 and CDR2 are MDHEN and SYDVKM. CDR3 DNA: TGTGCCAGCAGTTTATGGGGTCTAGGCACTGAAGCTTTCTTT. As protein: CASSLWGLGTEAFF.

The chain's CDR3 is CASSLLYSRNTEAFF. CDR3 in DNA: TGTGCCAGCAGTTTATTATACAGCCGGAACACTGAAGCTTTCTTT. The chain uses TRBV28 and TRBJ1-1; D call uncertain. The CDR3 is made up of 15 amino acids. Germline CDR1 MDHEN, CDR2 SYDVKM. Trimming took 1 base from V and 1 from J, leaving 10 bases between them.

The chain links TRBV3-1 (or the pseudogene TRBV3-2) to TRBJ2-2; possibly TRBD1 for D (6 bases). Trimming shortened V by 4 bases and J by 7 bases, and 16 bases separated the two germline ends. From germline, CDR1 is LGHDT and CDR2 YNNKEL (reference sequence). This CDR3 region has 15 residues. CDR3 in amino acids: CASSPRAGAIGELFF. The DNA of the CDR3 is TGTGCCAGCAGCCCACGGGCAGGGGCGATCGGGGAGCTGTTTTTT.

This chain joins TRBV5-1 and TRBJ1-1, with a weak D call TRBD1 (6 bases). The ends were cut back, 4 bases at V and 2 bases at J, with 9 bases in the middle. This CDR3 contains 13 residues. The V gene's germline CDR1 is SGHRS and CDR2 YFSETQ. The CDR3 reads CASSPTGNTEAFF. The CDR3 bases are TGCGCCAGCAGCCCGACAGGTAACACTGAAGCTTTCTTT.